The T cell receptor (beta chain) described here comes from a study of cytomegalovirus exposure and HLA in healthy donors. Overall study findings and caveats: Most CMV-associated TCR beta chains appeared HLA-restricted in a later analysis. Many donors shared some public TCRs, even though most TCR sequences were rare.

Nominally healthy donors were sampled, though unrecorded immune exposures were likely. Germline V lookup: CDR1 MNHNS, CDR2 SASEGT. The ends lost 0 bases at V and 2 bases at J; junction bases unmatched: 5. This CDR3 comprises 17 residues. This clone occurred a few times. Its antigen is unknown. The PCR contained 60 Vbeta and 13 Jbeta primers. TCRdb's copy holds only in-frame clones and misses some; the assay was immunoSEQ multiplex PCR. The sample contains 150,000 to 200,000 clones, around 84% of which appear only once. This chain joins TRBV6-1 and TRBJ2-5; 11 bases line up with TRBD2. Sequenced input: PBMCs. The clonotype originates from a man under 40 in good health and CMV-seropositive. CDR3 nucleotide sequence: TGTGCCAGCAGTGAAGCGTTAGCGGGAGGGGGGCAAGAGACCCAGTACTTC. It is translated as CASSEALAGGGQETQYF.